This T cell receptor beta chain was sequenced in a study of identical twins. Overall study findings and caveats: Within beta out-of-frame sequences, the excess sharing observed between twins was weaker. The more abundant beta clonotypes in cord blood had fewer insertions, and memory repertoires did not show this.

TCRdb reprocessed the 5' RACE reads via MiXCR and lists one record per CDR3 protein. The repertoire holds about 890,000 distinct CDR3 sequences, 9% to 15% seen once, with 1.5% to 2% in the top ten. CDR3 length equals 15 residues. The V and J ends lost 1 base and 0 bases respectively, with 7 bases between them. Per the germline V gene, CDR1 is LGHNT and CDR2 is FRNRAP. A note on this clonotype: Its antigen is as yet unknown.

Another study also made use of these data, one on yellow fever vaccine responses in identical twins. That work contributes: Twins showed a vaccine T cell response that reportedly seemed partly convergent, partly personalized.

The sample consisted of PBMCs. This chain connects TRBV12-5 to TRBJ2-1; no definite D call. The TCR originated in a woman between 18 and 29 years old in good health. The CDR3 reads CASGLALGSYNEQFF. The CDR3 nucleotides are TGTGCTAGTGGTTTGGCATTAGGCTCCTACAATGAGCAGTTCTTC. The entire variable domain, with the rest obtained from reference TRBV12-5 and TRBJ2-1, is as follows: DARVTQTPRHKVTEMGQEVTMRCQPILGHNTVFWYRQTMMQGLELLAYFRNRAPLDDSGMPKDRFSAEMPDATLATLKIQPSEPRDSAVYFCASGLALGSYNEQFFGPGTRLTVL.